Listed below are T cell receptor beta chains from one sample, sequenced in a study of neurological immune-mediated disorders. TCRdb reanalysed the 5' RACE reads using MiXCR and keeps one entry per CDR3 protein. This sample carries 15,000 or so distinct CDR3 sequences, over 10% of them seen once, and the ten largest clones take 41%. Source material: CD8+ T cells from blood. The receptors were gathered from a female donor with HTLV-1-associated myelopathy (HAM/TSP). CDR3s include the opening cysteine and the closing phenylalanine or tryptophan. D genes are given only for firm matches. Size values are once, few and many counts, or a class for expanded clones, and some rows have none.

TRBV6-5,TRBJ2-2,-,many,TGTGCCAGCAGTTACTCGGTGGCGGCAATCTCGAACACCGGGGAGCTGTTTTTT,CASSYSVAAISNTGELFF
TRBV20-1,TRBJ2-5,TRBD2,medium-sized,TGCAGTGCTAGAGAACAGGGTATAGCGGGAGAAGAGACCCAGTACTTC,CSAREQGIAGEETQYF
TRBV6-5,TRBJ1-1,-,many,TGTGCCAGCCGGCGGTCGACTGAAGCTTTCTTT,CASRRSTEAFF
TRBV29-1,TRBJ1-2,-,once,TGCAGTACTGACGTAGGCTATGGCTACACCTTC,CSTDVGYGYTF
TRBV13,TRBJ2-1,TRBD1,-,TGTGCCAGCAGCTTCTGGACAGGGGTCGGTGAGCAGTTCTTC,CASSFWTGVGEQFF
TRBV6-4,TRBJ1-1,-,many,TGTGCCAGCAGTCACTTCGCGGCCGCTGAAGCTTTCTTT,CASSHFAAAEAFF
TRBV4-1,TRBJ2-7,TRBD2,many,TGCGCCAGCAGCCAAGAGGGGGGGAGGGCCTACGAGCAGTACTTC,CASSQEGGRAYEQYF
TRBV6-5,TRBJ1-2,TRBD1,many,TGTGCCAGCAGTTACACAGGGGAACGAGGACCCGGCTACACCTTC,CASSYTGERGPGYTF
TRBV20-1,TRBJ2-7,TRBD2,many,TGCAGTGCTAGAGAAGCGGGAGTACCCGAGCAGTACTTC,CSAREAGVPEQYF
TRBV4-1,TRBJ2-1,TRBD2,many,TGCGCCAGCAGCCAGACTAGCGGGAGGGGGTATCAGCAGTTCTTC,CASSQTSGRGYQQFF
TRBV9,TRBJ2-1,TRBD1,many,TGTGCCAGCAGCGTAGCTGGGACAGGGGCTTACAATGAGCAGTTCTTC,CASSVAGTGAYNEQFF
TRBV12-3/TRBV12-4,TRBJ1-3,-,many,TGTGCCCGCCCGGACCTCTCTGGAAACACCATATATTTT,CARPDLSGNTIYF
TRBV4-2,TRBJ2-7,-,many,TGTGCCAGCAGCCCCCGAGGCGGCAGTAGGTCCCACGAGCAGTACTTC,CASSPRGGSRSHEQYF
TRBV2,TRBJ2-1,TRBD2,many,TGTGCCAGCATTGGAATAGCGGGGGCCTACAATGAGCAGTTCTTC,CASIGIAGAYNEQFF
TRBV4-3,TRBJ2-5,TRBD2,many,TGCGCCAGCAGCCAAGATTTGGGGGGGGGGATCGGAGAGACCCAGTACTTC,CASSQDLGGGIGETQYF
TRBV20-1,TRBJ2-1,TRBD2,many,TGCAGTGCTAGAAGACTAGCGGGAGGCCTCAATGAGCAGTTCTTC,CSARRLAGGLNEQFF
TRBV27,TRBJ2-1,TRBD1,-,TGTGCCAGCAGTCCTGGACAGGGGGGCGAGCAGTTCTTC,CASSPGQGGEQFF
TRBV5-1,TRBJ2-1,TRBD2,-,TGCACCAGCAGCTTGGCACCCGGGGGGTTCGGAAACAATGAGCAGTTCTTC,CTSSLAPGGFGNNEQFF
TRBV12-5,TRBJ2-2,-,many,TGTGCTAGTGGTTTCCCCTTCGGGGAGCTGTTTTTT,CASGFPFGELFF
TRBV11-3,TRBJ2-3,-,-,TGTGCCAGCGACCGGGGAGGTAGCACAGATACGCAGTATTTT,CASDRGGSTDTQYF
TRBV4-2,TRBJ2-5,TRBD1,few,TGTGCCAGCAGCAAAGGGGGCCTAGAGACCCAGTACTTC,CASSKGGLETQYF
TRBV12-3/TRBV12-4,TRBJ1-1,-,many,TGTGCCATCACTACCGACAGCCTGAACACTGAAGCTTTCTTT,CAITTDSLNTEAFF
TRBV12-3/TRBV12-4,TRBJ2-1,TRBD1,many,TGTGCCAGCAGAAACCAATGGACAGGGGGGATAAATGAGCAGTTCTTC,CASRNQWTGGINEQFF
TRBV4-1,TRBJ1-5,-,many,TGCGCCAGCAGCCCTGACCAGGAGTCCAATCAGCCCCAGCATTTT,CASSPDQESNQPQHF
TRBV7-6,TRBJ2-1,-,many,TGTGCCAGCAGCTCCCCTGGGGGAGGAGTGTCCTACAATGAGCAGTTCTTC,CASSSPGGGVSYNEQFF
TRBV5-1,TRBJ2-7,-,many,TGCGCCAGCAGCTTGACCGGACCATCTACGTACGAGCAGTACTTC,CASSLTGPSTYEQYF
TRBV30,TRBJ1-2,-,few,TGTGCCTGGACCCTGCCCGACAGCGACTATGGCTACACCTTC,CAWTLPDSDYGYTF